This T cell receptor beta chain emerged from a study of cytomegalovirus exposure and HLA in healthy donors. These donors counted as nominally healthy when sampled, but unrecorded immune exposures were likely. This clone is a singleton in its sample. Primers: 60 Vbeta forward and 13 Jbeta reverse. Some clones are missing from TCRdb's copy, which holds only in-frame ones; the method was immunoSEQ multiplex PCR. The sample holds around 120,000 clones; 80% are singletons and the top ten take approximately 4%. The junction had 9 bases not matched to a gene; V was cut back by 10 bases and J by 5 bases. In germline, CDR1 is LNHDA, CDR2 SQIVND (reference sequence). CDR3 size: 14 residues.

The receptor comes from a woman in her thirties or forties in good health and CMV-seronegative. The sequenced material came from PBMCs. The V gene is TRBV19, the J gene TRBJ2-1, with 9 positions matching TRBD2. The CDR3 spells CATQRGARHNEQFF. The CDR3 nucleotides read TGTGCCACACAGCGGGGGGCACGCCACAATGAGCAGTTCTTC.